This entry lists 21 T cell receptor beta chains sequenced from one sample in a study of molecular identifiers for immune sequencing clone quantification. Each CDR3 protein gets one entry after TCRdb re-called the PCR reads with MiXCR. The repertoire includes roughly 55,000 distinct CDR3 sequences, roughly a third of them detected once, and 3% to 4% sits in the top ten. Sequenced sample: naive CD8+ T cells from blood, with Jurkat cell RNA spiked in. Subset described: FACS-sorted CD8+CD4-CCR7+CD45RA+ naive T cells. The receptors come from a human donor in good health. Some libraries in this study had Jurkat cell RNA spiked in.

Regarding this clonotype: Mismatch with germline at one junction end may stem from a read error. V is TRBV27 and J is TRBJ2-2; tentative D call: TRBD1 (6 bases). Germline V gene data show CDR1 as MNHEY and CDR2 as SMNVEV (reference sequence). The CDR3 spans 14 residues. The CDR3 spells CASSPPGATGELYF. The CDR3 region has the DNA TGTGCCAGCAGTCCGCCAGGGGCAACCGGGGAGCTGTATTTT.

This clonotype was seen a handful of times. This chain joins TRBV6-6 and TRBJ1-1; 9 positions match TRBD1. V was pared by 2 bases and J by 7 bases, with 5 bases of the junction left unmatched. This CDR3 has 14 residues. CDR1 is MNHNY, CDR2 SVGAGI, per germline (reference sequence). The chain's CDR3 is CASSYRQGVVEAFF. In DNA form, the CDR3 reads TGTGCCAGCAGTTACCGACAGGGGGTTGTTGAAGCTTTCTTT.

This clonotype was seen many times. At one of its ends the junction is not consistent with the germline gene, which may arise from a read error. The chain combines TRBV27 with TRBJ2-1; 7 nucleotides match TRBD1. CDR1 MNHEY and CDR2 SMNVEV come from the germline V gene (reference sequence). The CDR3 spans 15 residues. CDR3 nucleotides: TGTGCCAGCAGCTTATCAGGGGGACCCTACAATGAGCAGTTCTTC. It translates to CASSLSGGPYNEQFF.

Concerning this clonotype: Given the absence of the conserved phenylalanine or tryptophan at the CDR3 end, a read error is likely. The rearrangement uses TRBV6-2 or TRBV6-3 and TRBJ2-1; D possibly corresponds to TRBD1 (6 bases). This CDR3 is 15 amino acids long. Per the germline V gene, CDR1 is MNHEY and CDR2 is SVGEGT. V lost 7 bases, J lost 2 bases, and 15 bases lay in between. DNA of the CDR3: TGTGCCAGCACTATCACAGGGTCCCCCTACAATGAGCAGTTCTAC. Amino acid sequence: CASTITGSPYNEQFY.

On this clonotype: The conserved phenylalanine or tryptophan normally closing the CDR3 is absent here, so this likely arose from a read error. The chain employs TRBV25-1 and TRBJ2-1; tentatively, D is TRBD2 (7 bases). The CDR3 is made up of 16 amino acids. CDR1 and CDR2 (germline): MGHDK, SYGVNS. Trimming removed 4 bases at V and 4 bases at J, with 17 bases between. CDR3 protein: CASSGGGGFSYNEQFY. The CDR3 bases are TGTGCCAGCAGTGGAGGGGGAGGGTTCTCATACAATGAGCAGTTCTAC.

Notes on this clonotype: At one of its ends the junction is not consistent with the germline gene, which may arise from a read error. The chain carries TRBV4-2 and TRBJ1-1; D remains unclear. The CDR3 covers 11 residues. Germline CDR1 LGHNA, CDR2 YNFKEQ. The CDR3 DNA reads TGTGCCAGCAGCCACCTAAGAGAAGCTATCTTT. This gives the protein CASSHLREAIF.

The rearrangement uses TRBV4-2 and TRBJ2-1; TRBD1 or TRBD2 may be the D gene (6 bases each). CDR3 length: 14 amino acids. CDR1 and CDR2 (germline): LGHNA, YNFKEQ. V was shortened by 4 bases and J by 7 bases, with 14 bases between the two germline ends. CDR3 bases: TGTGCCAGCAGCCTCCCCGGAGGGGGAAATGAGCAGTTCTTC. As protein: CASSLPGGGNEQFF.

For this clonotype: A much larger clone differs by one base, so this may be a read error. The chain is built from TRBV13 and TRBJ2-3, with TRBD1 as a possible D gene (6 bases). This CDR3 region has 13 residues. The germline gives CDR1 PRHDT, CDR2 FYEKMQ (reference sequence). The CDR3: CASSRGRTDTLYF. CDR3 DNA sequence: TGTGCCAGCAGCCGGGGACGGACAGATACGCTGTATTTT.

Comment on this clonotype: Likely a read error: the CDR3 ends without its conserved phenylalanine or tryptophan. V is TRBV4-3 and J is TRBJ1-5, with a tentative D call TRBD1 (6 bases). The CDR3 has 16 amino acids. V lost 0 bases to trimming and J lost 1 base, with 10 bases between them. Germline CDR1 LGHNA, CDR2 YSLEER. The DNA of the CDR3 is TGCGCCAGCAGCCAAGATTTGGGGGGCAGCAATCAGCCCCAGCATCTT. Protein sequence: CASSQDLGGSNQPQHL.

Of note for this clonotype: The germline gene is not matched at one end of the junction; a read error may be the cause. The chain uses TRBV29-1 and TRBJ2-7; 8 bases agree with TRBD2. The CDR3 covers 14 residues. Germline V gives CDR1 SQVTM, CDR2 ANQGSEA. CDR3: CSVEAAGAIYEQCF. The DNA for the CDR3 is TGCAGCGTTGAAGCAGCGGGAGCAATCTACGAGCAGTGCTTC.

The J gene is TRBJ1-1, the V gene TRBV3-1; D not certain. There are 12 residues in the CDR3. CDR1 and CDR2 from the germline V gene are LGHDT and YNNKEL (reference sequence). V lost 8 bases, J lost 5 bases, and 12 bases lay in between. The chain's CDR3 is CASCPSGTEAFF. The CDR3 region has the DNA TGTGCCAGCTGCCCAAGTGGAACTGAAGCTTTCTTT.

This clonotype was counted many times. This sequence joins TRBV4-3 and TRBJ1-1; tentative D call: TRBD1 (5 bases). Trimming pared 6 bases from V and 0 bases from J, leaving 14 bases between. This CDR3 has 15 residues. Looked up from germline, CDR1 is LGHNA and CDR2 is YSLEER. CDR3 sequence reads: CASRRDRQLNTEAFF. CDR3 nucleotide sequence: TGCGCCAGCAGGCGAGACCGACAGCTGAACACTGAAGCTTTCTTT.

Comment on this clonotype: A junction end diverges from the germline sequence, so it may reflect a read error. The V call is TRBV11-2, the J call TRBJ2-1; a weak D match, TRBD2 (5 bases). Germline lookup yields CDR1 SGHAT and CDR2 FQNNGV. The CDR3 runs to 15 residues. CDR3 coding DNA: TGTGCCAGCAGCCATCTAGCCGGAGGCTACAAAGAGCAGTTCTTC. Translated: CASSHLAGGYKEQFF.

The chain links TRBV6-6 to TRBJ2-5; a possible D gene is TRBD1 (10 bases). The V end lost 6 bases, the J end lost 3 bases, and 32 bases lay between the germline ends. Germline CDR1 MNHNY, CDR2 SVGAGI (reference sequence). The CDR3 is 20 amino acids. CDR3 DNA sequence: TGTGCCAGCAGCATAAGACCGGGACAGGGGAATCTAGCGGGAAAAGAGACCCAGTACTTC. Its translation: CASSIRPGQGNLAGKETQYF.

Concerning this clonotype: This may come from a read error, since a much larger clone is one base off. The chain employs TRBV28 and TRBJ2-2; D is possibly TRBD1 (5 bases). Trimming took 3 bases from V and 4 from J, leaving 15 bases between them. This CDR3 has 16 residues. Germline V gives CDR1 MDHEN, CDR2 SYDVKM. DNA for the CDR3: TGTGCCAGCAGTTTTCCGGTGACAGTAATCACCGGGGAGCTGTTTTTT. Residues: CASSFPVTVITGELFF. The complete variable domain, with remaining parts taken from reference TRBV28 and TRBJ2-2, reads DVKVTQSSRYLVKRTGEKVFLECVQDMDHENMFWYRQDPGLGLRLIYFSYDVKMKEKGDIPEGYSVSREKKERFSLILESASTNQTSMYLCASSFPVTVITGELFFGEGSRLTVL.

This clonotype came up once. This may come from a read error, since a much larger clone is one base off. The chain is built from TRBV14 and TRBJ2-5; no clear D gene. The closer fit of TRBJ2-1 to the DNA end suggests the J call may be wrong. There are 14 residues in the CDR3. From germline, CDR1 is SGHDN and CDR2 FVKESK. DNA of the CDR3: TGTGCCAGCAGCCCTACCCAAAGGTTTGAGACCCAGTTCTTC. Translated, it gives CASSPTQRFETQFF.

For this clonotype: One junction end does not reproduce the germline sequence, and a read error may be involved. This chain joins TRBV24-1 and TRBJ2-2; D is perhaps TRBD2 (5 bases). Germline loops: CDR1 KGHDR, CDR2 SFDVKD. The length of the CDR3 is 16 residues. The CDR3 DNA sequence: TGTGCCACCAGTGATAAAGCGGCTCCGAACACCGGGGAGCTGGTTTTT. Encoded protein: CATSDKAAPNTGELVF.

Of note for this clonotype: A read error may produce the germline difference seen at one junction end. The rearrangement links TRBV9 to TRBJ2-3; D perhaps matches TRBD2 (5 bases). CDR1 is SGDLS and CDR2 is YYNGEE in the germline V gene. The CDR3 totals 14 residues. The CDR3 DNA follows: TGTGCCAGCAGCCTACTAGGGAGCACAGATACGCAGTGTTTT. Translating it yields CASSLLGSTDTQCF.

Points on this clonotype: Mismatch with germline at one junction end may stem from a read error. The rearrangement links TRBV10-2 to TRBJ1-5; D is uncertain. The CDR3 consists of 13 residues. Germline V CDR1 and CDR2: WSHSY, SAAADI. DNA of the CDR3: TGCGCCAGCGGCCATCGATTCGGGGAGCCCCTGCATTTT. This gives the protein CASGHRFGEPLHF.

A note on this clonotype: This may come from a read error, since a much larger clone is one base off. CDR3 coding DNA: TGTGCCAGCATAGGCGGGAGGCTCACAGATACGCAGTATTTT. Translation gives CASIGGRLTDTQYF. The chain is built from TRBV28 and TRBJ2-3; 8 bases map to TRBD2. The CDR3 is 14 amino acids. J lost 2 bases, V lost 7 bases, and 5 bases had no gene match. CDR1 is MDHEN, CDR2 SYDVKM, per germline.

In its sample, this clonotype was seen a few times. This rearrangement joins TRBV28 to TRBJ2-2, with D perhaps matching TRBD2 (7 bases). Germline-derived CDR1 and CDR2 are MDHEN and SYDVKM. V shed 6 bases and J shed 4 bases, with 30 bases lying between them. The CDR3 totals 20 residues. CDR3 nucleotides: TGTGCCAGCAGCCGACAGCCACCCGAGGGGGGAGGGCTCGTCACCGGGGAGCTGTTTTTT. Amino acids: CASSRQPPEGGGLVTGELFF.